The next 9 T cell receptor beta chains were all read from a single sample in a study of somatic mutations in cytotoxic T cells in rheumatoid arthritis. Sequencing used immunoSEQ multiplex PCR; TCRdb keeps in-frame clones, though not all of them. The sample has approximately 5,800 clones, 72% seen once. The material sequenced was CD8+ T cells sorted from blood. Source of these receptors: a woman aged 45-65 years in good health.

This rearrangement joins TRBV7-2 to TRBJ2-1; TRBD1 aligns across 8 bases. Germline V gene sequence: CDR1 SGHTA, CDR2 FQGNSA. V was clipped by 5 bases and J by 8 bases; unmatched bases: 5. The CDR3 totals 13 residues. CDR3 nucleotides: TGTGCCAGCAGCATAGGACAGGGCGATGAGCAGTTCTTC. As protein: CASSIGQGDEQFF.

The chain is built from TRBV7-8 and TRBJ2-1; TRBD2 is a possible D gene (5 bases). Trimming pared 3 bases from V and 4 bases from J, leaving 13 bases between. Germline V CDR1 and CDR2: SGHVS, FQNEAQ. The CDR3 is made up of 15 amino acids. The CDR3: CASSFATGSYNEQFF. CDR3 DNA: TGTGCCAGCAGCTTTGCGACGGGGAGTTACAATGAGCAGTTCTTC.

The rearrangement uses TRBV19 and TRBJ2-7, with 8 bases that match TRBD1. Germline V CDR1 and CDR2: LNHDA, SQIVND (reference sequence). The CDR3 sequence is 13 residues long. The ends lost 4 bases at V and 4 bases at J; junction bases unmatched: 3. The CDR3 DNA sequence: TGTGCCAGTAGTAACCGGGACAGGTACGAGCAGTACTTC. Encoded protein: CASSNRDRYEQYF.

This chain joins TRBV7-2 and TRBJ1-2, with D tentatively TRBD1 (6 bases). CDR1 and CDR2 (germline): SGHTA, FQGNSA. Trimming cost V 1 base and J 8 bases, with 17 bases left between them. This CDR3 has 15 amino acids. In DNA form, the CDR3 reads TGTGCCAGCAGCTTAGAAGCTTCGGACAGACGGGGCTACACCTTC. This translates into CASSLEASDRRGYTF.

The rearrangement links TRBV5-1 to TRBJ1-1; D not certain. Trimming stripped 4 bases from V and 1 base from J, with 11 bases between. CDR1 is SGHRS and CDR2 is YFSETQ in the germline V gene. The CDR3 is made up of 14 amino acids. In DNA form, the CDR3 reads TGCGCCAGCAGCCCTGGACTGAGGAACACTGAAGCTTTCTTT. Translation gives CASSPGLRNTEAFF.

As DNA, the CDR3 is TGTGCCAGTCAGCAGGAAACAGGAAGGTACACTGAAGCTTTCTTT. Translating it yields CASQQETGRYTEAFF. V is TRBV19 and J is TRBJ1-1; a weak D match, TRBD1 (5 bases). Looked up from germline, CDR1 is LNHDA and CDR2 is SQIVND (reference sequence). Trimming took off 8 bases at V and 3 bases at J, with 19 bases between the two ends. The CDR3 loop spans 15 amino acids.

The chain has TRBV27 and TRBJ2-7; the D gene is possibly TRBD2 (6 bases). V shed 2 bases and J shed 1 base, with 9 bases lying between them. The CDR3 runs 14 residues. The germline V gene encodes CDR1 MNHEY and CDR2 SMNVEV (reference sequence). In DNA form, the CDR3 reads TGTGCCAGCAGTTTAGCGGGACCTTCCTACGAGCAGTACTTC. Its translation is CASSLAGPSYEQYF.

V gene TRBV19 combines with J gene TRBJ1-1; TRBD1 agrees at 7 bases. Germline V gives CDR1 LNHDA, CDR2 SQIVND (reference sequence). This CDR3 has 14 residues. Unmatched junction bases numbered 7, after V lost 6 bases and J lost 3 bases. The CDR3 nucleotides are TGTGCCAGTAGGGAGGGGGCAGCGGACACTGAAGCTTTCTTT. Its translation is CASREGAADTEAFF.

The sample holds one count of this clone. The J gene is TRBJ1-4, the V gene TRBV7-9; TRBD1 aligns across 8 bases. CDR3 length: 15 amino acids. J gave up 8 bases and V 5 bases, and 10 bases lay outside the gene matches. Germline CDR1 is SEHNR and CDR2 is FQNEAQ (reference sequence). CDR3: CASSQAGQVPEKLFF. The CDR3 nucleotides read TGTGCCAGCAGCCAAGCGGGACAGGTCCCAGAAAAACTGTTTTTT.